The clone carrying this T cell receptor (beta chain) appeared a few times. What it binds is unknown. The data are from a study of blood T cells in healthy people across ages. Trimming cost V 0 bases and J 10 bases, with 15 bases left between them. Germline assignment: CDR1 SGDLS and CDR2 YYNGEE. The CDR3 covers 14 residues. The authors ran a second PCR of about 7 to 11 cycles using a sample-barcoded 5' primer and a J-beta primer mix. One entry per CDR3 protein, called by TCRdb with MiXCR from the 5' RACE reads. The sample carries about 1.5 million distinct CDR3 sequences, under 55% recorded once. Overall study results and limits: The CMV status of each donor remained undetermined, and this could have confounded shifts in expanded clonotypes. Older individuals had lower TCR beta diversity per million T cells (the decline was roughly linear).

V and J are TRBV9 and TRBJ2-3; D is unresolved. Sequenced sample: blood. The receptor comes from a woman under 30 in good health. The CDR3 here is CASSVGGASIAQYF. As DNA, the CDR3 is TGTGCCAGCAGCGTAGGAGGAGCCAGTATCGCGCAGTATTTT.